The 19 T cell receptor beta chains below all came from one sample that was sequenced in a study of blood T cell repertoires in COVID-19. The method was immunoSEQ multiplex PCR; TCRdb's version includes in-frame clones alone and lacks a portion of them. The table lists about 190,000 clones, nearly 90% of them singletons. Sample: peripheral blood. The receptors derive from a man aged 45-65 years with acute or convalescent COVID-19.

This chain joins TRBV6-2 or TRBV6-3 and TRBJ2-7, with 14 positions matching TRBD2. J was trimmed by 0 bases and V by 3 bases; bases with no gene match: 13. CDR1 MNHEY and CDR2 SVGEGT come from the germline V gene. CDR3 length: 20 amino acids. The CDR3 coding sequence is TGTGCCAGCAGTTATTCTCCCCTGACTAGCGGGAGGGTCCTCTCCTACGAGCAGTACTTC. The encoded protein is CASSYSPLTSGRVLSYEQYF.

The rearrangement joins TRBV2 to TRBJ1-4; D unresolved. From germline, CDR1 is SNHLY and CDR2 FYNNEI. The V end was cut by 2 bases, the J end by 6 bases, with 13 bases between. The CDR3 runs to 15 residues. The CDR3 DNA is TGTGCCAGCAGTGAATTTACCCTTCGGGATGAAAAACTGTTTTTT. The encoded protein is CASSEFTLRDEKLFF.

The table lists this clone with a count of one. Here the CDR3 reads CASSGGGGDGYTF. In DNA form, the CDR3 reads TGTGCCAGCAGCGGGGGAGGCGGGGATGGCTACACCTTC. The gene calls are TRBV12-3 or TRBV12-4 and TRBJ1-2; D is possibly TRBD1 (5 bases). Trimming cost V 6 bases and J 6 bases, with 14 bases left between them. This CDR3 has 13 residues.

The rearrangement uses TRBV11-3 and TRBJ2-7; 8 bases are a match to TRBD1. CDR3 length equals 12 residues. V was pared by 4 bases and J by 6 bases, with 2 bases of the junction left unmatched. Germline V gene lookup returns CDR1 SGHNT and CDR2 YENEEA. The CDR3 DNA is TGTGCCAGCAGCTCCGGACAGGGCGAGCAGTACGTC. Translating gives CASSSGQGEQYV.

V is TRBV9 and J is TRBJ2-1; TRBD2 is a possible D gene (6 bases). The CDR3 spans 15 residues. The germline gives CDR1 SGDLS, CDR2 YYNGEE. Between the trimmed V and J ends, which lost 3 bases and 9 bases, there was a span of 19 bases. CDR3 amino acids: CASSARLVAGGEQFF. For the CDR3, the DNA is TGTGCCAGCAGCGCCCGACTAGTCGCTGGGGGTGAGCAGTTCTTC.

Here the CDR3 reads CASSREGNTIYF. CDR3 bases: TGTGCCAGCAGCCGGGAGGGAAACACCATATATTTT. The chain is built from TRBV7-9 and TRBJ1-3; D is uncertain. From germline, CDR1 is SEHNR and CDR2 FQNEAQ (reference sequence). V was cut by 5 bases and J by 4 bases, with 6 bases left in between. CDR3 length: 12 residues. The full variable domain, its missing parts supplied by reference TRBV7-9 and TRBJ1-3, is DTGVSQNPRHKITKRGQNVTFRCDPISEHNRLYWYRQTLGQGPEFLTYFQNEAQLEKSRLLSDRFSAERPKGSFSTLEIQRTEQGDSAMYLCASSREGNTIYFGEGSWLTVV.

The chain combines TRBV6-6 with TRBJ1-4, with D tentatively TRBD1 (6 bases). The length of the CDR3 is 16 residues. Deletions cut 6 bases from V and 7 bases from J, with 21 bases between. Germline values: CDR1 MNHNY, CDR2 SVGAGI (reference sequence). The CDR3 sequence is CASRPQADRRFEKLFF. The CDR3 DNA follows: TGTGCCAGCAGACCTCAGGCGGACAGACGGTTTGAAAAACTGTTTTTT.

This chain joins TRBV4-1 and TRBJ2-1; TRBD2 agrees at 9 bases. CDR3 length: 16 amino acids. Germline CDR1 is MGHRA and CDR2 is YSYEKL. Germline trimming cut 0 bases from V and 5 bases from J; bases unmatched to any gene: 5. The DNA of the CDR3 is TGCGCCAGCAGCCAAGATCGGGCGGGAGGGCACAATGAGCAGTTCTTC. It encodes CASSQDRAGGHNEQFF.

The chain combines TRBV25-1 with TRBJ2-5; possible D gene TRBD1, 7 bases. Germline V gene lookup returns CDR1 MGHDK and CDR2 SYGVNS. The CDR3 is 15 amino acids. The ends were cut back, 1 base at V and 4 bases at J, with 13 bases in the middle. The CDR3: CASSESPGGRETQYF. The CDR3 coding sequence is TGTGCCAGCAGTGAATCACCAGGGGGGCGAGAGACCCAGTACTTC.

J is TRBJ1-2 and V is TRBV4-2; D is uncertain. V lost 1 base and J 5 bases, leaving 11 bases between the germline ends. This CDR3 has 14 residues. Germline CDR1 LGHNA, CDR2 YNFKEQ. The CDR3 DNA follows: TGTGCCAGCAGCCAAGGAGGGAGGGAGTATGGCTACACCTTC. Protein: CASSQGGREYGYTF.

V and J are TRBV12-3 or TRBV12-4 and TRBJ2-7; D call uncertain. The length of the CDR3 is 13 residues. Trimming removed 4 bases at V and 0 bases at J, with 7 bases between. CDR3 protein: CASSYGNSYEQYF. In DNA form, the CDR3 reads TGTGCCAGCAGTTATGGCAACTCCTACGAGCAGTACTTC.

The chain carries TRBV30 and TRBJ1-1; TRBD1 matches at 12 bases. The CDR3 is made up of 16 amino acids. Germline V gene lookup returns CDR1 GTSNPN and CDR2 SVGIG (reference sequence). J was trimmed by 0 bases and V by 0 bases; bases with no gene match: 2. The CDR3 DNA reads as TGTGCCTGGAGTGTGGGACAGGGGGCAGTGAACACTGAAGCTTTCTTT. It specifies CAWSVGQGAVNTEAFF. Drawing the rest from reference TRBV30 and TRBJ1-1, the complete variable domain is SQTIHQWPATLVQPVGSPLSLECTVEGTSNPNLYWYRQAAGRGLQLLFYSVGIGQISSEVPQNLSASRPQDRQFILSSKKLLLSDSGFYLCAWSVGQGAVNTEAFFGQGTRLTVV.

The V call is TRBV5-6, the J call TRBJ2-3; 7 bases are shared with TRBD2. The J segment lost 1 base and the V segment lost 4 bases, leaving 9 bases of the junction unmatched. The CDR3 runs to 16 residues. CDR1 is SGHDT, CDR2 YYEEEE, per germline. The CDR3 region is CASSPTPTSGTDTQYF. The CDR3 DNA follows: TGTGCCAGCAGCCCCACCCCTACTAGCGGCACAGATACGCAGTATTTT.

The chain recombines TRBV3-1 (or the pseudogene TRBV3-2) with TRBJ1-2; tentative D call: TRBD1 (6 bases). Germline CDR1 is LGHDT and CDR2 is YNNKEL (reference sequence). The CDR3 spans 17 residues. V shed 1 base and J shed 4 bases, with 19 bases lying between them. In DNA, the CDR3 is TGTGCCAGCAGCCAAGCCGACCAGGGGTGGTCTCTCTATGGCTACACCTTC. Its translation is CASSQADQGWSLYGYTF.

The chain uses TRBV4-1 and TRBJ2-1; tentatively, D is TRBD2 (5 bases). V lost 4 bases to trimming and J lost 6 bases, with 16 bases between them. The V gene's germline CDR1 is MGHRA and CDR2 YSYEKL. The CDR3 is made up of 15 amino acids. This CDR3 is CASSPGVGEINEQFF. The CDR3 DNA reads TGCGCCAGCAGCCCCGGGGTGGGAGAGATCAATGAGCAGTTCTTC.

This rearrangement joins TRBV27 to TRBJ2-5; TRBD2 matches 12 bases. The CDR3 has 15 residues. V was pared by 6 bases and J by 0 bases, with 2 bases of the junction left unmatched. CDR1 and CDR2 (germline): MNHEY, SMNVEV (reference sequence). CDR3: CASRRLAGDQETQYF. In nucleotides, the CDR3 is TGTGCCAGCAGAAGACTAGCGGGGGACCAAGAGACCCAGTACTTC.

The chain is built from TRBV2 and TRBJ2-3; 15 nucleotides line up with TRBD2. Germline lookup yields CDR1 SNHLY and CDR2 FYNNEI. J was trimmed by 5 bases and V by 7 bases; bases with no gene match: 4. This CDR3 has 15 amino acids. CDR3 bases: TGTGCCAGCAATGGACTAGCGGGAGGGGTAGATACGCAGTATTTT. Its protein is CASNGLAGGVDTQYF.

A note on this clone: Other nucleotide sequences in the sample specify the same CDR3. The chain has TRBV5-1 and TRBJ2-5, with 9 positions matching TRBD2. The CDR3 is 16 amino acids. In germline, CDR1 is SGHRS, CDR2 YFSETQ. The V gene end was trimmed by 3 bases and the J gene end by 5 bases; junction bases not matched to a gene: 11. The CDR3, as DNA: TGCGCCAGCAGCTGGGGAGGCGGGGGGGCGGCGGAGACCCAGTACTTC. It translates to CASSWGGGGAAETQYF.

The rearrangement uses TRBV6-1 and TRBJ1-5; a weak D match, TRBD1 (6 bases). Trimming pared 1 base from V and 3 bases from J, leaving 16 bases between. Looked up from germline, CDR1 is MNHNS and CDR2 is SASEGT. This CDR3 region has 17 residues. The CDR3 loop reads CASSEGNRAGPNQPQHF. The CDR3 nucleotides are TGTGCCAGCAGTGAAGGGAACAGGGCAGGACCCAATCAGCCCCAGCATTTT.